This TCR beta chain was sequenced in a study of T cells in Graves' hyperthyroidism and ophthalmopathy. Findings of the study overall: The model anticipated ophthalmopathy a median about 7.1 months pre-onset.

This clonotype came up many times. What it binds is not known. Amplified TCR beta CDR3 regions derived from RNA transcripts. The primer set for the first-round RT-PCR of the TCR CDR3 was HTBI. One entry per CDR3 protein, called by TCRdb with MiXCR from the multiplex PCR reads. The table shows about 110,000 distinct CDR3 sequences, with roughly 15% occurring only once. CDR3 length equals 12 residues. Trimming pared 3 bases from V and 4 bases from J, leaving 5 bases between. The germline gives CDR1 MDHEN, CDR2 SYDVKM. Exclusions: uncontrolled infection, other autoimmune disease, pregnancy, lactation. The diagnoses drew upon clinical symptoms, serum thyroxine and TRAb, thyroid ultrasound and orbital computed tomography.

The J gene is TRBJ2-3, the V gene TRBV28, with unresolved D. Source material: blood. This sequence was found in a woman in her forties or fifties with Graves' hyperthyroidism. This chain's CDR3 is CASSFGSDTQYF. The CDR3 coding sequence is TGTGCCAGCAGTTTCGGGTCAGATACGCAGTATTTT.